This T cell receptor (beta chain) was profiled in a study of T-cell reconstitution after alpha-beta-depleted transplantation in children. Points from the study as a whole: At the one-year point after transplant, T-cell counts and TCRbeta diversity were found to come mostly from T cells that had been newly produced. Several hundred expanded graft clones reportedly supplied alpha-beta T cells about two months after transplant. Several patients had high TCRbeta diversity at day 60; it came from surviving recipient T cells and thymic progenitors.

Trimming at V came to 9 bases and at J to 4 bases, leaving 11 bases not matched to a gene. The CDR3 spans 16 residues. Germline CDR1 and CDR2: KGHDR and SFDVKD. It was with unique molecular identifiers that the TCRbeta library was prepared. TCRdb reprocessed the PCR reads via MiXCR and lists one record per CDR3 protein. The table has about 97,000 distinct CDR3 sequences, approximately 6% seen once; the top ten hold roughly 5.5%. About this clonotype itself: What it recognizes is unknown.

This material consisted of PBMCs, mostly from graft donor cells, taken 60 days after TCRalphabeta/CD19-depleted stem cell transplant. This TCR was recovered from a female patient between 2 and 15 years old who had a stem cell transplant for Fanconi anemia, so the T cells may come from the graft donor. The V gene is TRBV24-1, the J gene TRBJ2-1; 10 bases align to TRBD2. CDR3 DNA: TGTGCCACCTTTTATCCGACTAGCGGGCTTTACAATGAGCAGTTCTTC. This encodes CATFYPTSGLYNEQFF.